This T cell receptor (beta chain) was sequenced in a study of PD-L1 blockade in urothelial cancer. Study context: Analyses were performed on blood at 3 weeks after treatment start (the second dose) and at 6 weeks.

The V gene's germline CDR1 is KGHSH and CDR2 LQKENI. The CDR3 sequence is 15 residues long. Trimming removed 3 bases at V and 5 bases at J, with 14 bases between. Sequencing was performed with immunoSEQ multiplex PCR; in TCRdb, only in-frame clones are kept and a portion is missing. The sample lists 50,000 to 55,000 clones, about 80% occurring once. In the case of this clone: The antigen remains unidentified.

Study-wide points: Tumor-associated clones in blood expanded more at 3 weeks in durable-benefit patients.

This sequence was found in a man between 65 and 79 years old with urothelial cancer. The chain is built from TRBV18 and TRBJ2-1, with unresolved D. This specimen consisted of PBMCs, obtained around atezolizumab (anti-PD-L1) treatment. This chain's CDR3 is CASSPPWVGNNEQFF. CDR3 DNA sequence: TGTGCCAGCTCACCGCCTTGGGTGGGCAACAATGAGCAGTTCTTC.